The rows below give T cell receptor beta chains drawn from one sample of a study of blood T cell repertoires in COVID-19. Sequencing was performed with immunoSEQ multiplex PCR; in TCRdb, only in-frame clones are kept and a portion is missing. The profile shows 150,000 to 200,000 clones, over 75% of them singletons. Sequences were obtained from PBMCs or T cells enriched from blood (not recorded which). These receptors came from a woman aged 45-65 years who had recovered from COVID-19. Both conserved end residues are part of each CDR3. D genes are given only for firm matches. Rows may omit the clone size; those that give it use once, few, many or a size class.

V: TRBV5-8
length: 14
D: TRBD2
size: .
J: TRBJ2-3
CDR3: CASSGTSGTDTQYF
DNA: TGTGCCAGTTCCGGGACTAGCGGGACCGATACGCAGTATTTT

V: TRBV7-9
length: 16
D: TRBD2
size: .
J: TRBJ2-1
CDR3: CASTSLRGSSYNEQFF
DNA: TGTGCCAGCACCTCCCTTCGCGGGAGCTCCTACAATGAGCAGTTCTTC

V: TRBV4-2
length: 17
D: TRBD2
size: .
J: TRBJ2-7
CDR3: CASSQGVSGGTFYEQYF
DNA: TGTGCCAGCAGCCAAGGGGTGAGCGGGGGTACTTTCTACGAGCAGTACTTC

V: TRBV4-1
length: 17
D: .
size: .
J: TRBJ1-6
CDR3: CASSHLGSGGLDSPLHF
DNA: TGCGCCAGCAGCCATCTGGGTTCGGGGGGCTTGGATTCACCCCTCCACTTT

V: TRBV2
length: 13
D: .
size: many
J: TRBJ2-4
CDR3: CASREDSQNIQYF
DNA: TGTGCCAGCAGGGAAGACAGTCAGAACATTCAGTACTTC

V: TRBV30
length: 14
D: .
size: .
J: TRBJ2-5
CDR3: CAWSVHGGQETQYF
DNA: TGTGCCTGGAGTGTCCACGGGGGTCAAGAGACCCAGTACTTC

V: TRBV28
length: 14
D: .
size: .
J: TRBJ2-5
CDR3: CASSLTSGGETQYF
DNA: TGTGCCAGCAGTTTAACCTCCGGAGGGGAGACCCAGTACTTC

V: TRBV7-8
length: 14
D: .
size: .
J: TRBJ1-4
CDR3: CASSFGITNEKLFF
DNA: TGTGCCAGCAGCTTCGGTATAACTAATGAAAAACTGTTTTTT

V: TRBV4-1
length: 17
D: TRBD2
size: .
J: TRBJ2-2
CDR3: CASSLRLAGTNTGELFF
DNA: TGCGCCAGCAGCCTTCGACTAGCGGGGACGAACACCGGGGAGCTGTTTTTT

V: TRBV19
length: 15
D: .
size: .
J: TRBJ1-4
CDR3: CASSSWGGSNEKLFF
DNA: TGTGCCAGTAGTTCATGGGGCGGGAGTAATGAAAAACTGTTTTTT